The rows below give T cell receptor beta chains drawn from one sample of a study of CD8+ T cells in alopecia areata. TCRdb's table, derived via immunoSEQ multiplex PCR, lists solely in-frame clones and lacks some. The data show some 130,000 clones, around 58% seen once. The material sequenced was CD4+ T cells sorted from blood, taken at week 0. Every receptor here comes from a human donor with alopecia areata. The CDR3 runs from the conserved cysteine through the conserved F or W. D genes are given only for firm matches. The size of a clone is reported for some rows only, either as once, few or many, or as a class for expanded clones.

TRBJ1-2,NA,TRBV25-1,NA,CASSEWALGYTF,TGTGCCAGCAGTGAATGGGCACTTGGCTACACCTTC
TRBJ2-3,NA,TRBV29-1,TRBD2,CSVGRGGANTQYF,TGCAGCGTTGGACGGGGGGGTGCCAATACGCAGTATTTT
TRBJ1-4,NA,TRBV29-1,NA,CSVDKGEGKLFF,TGCAGCGTTGACAAGGGGGAGGGAAAACTGTTTTTT
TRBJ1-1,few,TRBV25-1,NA,CASSEGLKAFF,TGTGCCAGCAGTGAGGGTCTGAAGGCTTTCTTT
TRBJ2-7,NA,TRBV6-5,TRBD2,CASSLAGDDYEQYF,TGTGCCAGCAGCTTAGCGGGGGATGACTACGAGCAGTACTTC
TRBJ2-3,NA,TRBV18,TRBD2,CASGAGGTDTQYF,TGTGCCAGCGGGGCGGGGGGCACAGATACGCAGTATTTT
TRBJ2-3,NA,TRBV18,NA,CASSQRAVRGTDTQYF,TGTGCCAGCTCACAAAGAGCGGTTAGGGGCACAGATACGCAGTATTTT
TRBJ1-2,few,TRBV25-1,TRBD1,CASSGDRAYGYTF,TGTGCCAGCAGTGGAGACAGGGCTTATGGCTACACCTTC
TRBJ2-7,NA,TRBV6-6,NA,CASSYPAEGYEQYF,TGTGCCAGCAGTTACCCAGCAGAAGGTTACGAGCAGTACTTC
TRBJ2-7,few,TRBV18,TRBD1,CASSPGTGDEQYF,TGTGCCAGCTCACCTGGGACAGGAGACGAGCAGTACTTC
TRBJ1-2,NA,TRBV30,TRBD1,CALMTGGGYGYTF,TGTGCCTTGATGACAGGGGGAGGATATGGCTACACCTTC
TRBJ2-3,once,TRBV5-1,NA,CASSPGTYADTQYF,TGCGCCAGCAGCCCGGGGACTTACGCAGATACGCAGTATTTT
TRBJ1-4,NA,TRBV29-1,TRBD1,CSARQGAEKLFF,TGCAGCGCACGACAGGGGGCTGAAAAACTGTTTTTT
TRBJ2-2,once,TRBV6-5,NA,CASTNFNTGELFF,TGTGCCAGCACCAACTTCAACACCGGGGAGCTGTTTTTT
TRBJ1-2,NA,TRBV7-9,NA,CASSLGQGNGYTF,TGTGCCAGCAGCTTAGGGCAGGGTAATGGCTACACCTTC
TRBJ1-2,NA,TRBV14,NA,CASSLHSSGYTF,TGTGCCAGCAGCCTACATTCCAGTGGCTACACCTTC
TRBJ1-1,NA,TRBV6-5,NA,CASIGRYTEAFF,TGTGCCAGCATTGGGAGATACACTGAAGCTTTCTTT
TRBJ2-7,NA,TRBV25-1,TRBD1,CASSEGDRGKQYF,TGTGCCAGCAGTGAAGGGGACAGGGGGAAGCAGTACTTC
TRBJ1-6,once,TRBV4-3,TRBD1,CASSERTGRSPLHF,TGCGCCAGCAGCGAGAGGACAGGGCGTTCACCCCTCCACTTT
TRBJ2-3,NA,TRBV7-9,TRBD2,CASSPTSGSTDTQYF,TGTGCCAGCAGCCCCACTAGCGGGAGCACAGATACGCAGTATTTT
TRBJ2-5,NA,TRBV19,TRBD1,CASSPSPGTSGKGQGSQETQYF,TGTGCCAGTAGCCCCTCTCCCGGCACTTCCGGGAAGGGACAGGGATCCCAAGAGACCCAGTACTTC